The source of this TCR beta chain is a study of CD8+CD57+ T cells in acquired aplastic anemia. Across the whole study: Recorded DNA amounts for sorted CD4+ and CD8+ cells had an average of 3.2 ug.

To note about this clonotype: Its antigen is unidentified. The junction and the germline gene differ at one end; a read error may be behind it.

Study-level findings and limits: Twenty-nine was the count of CD8+ CDR3 sequences that patients shared with controls.

According to the study, genomic DNA was the template for TCR beta VDJ and CDR3 profiling. TCRdb analysed the reads with MiXCR anew, one entry per CDR3 protein. The data show 200,000 or so distinct CDR3 sequences, 65% seen once. In patients chosen for sequencing, flow cytometry had shown CD8+CD57+ cell expansion. Acquired aplastic anemia of severe grade affected all patients. What was sequenced was sorted CD4+, CD8+, or CD8+CD57+ T cells (not recorded which) from PBMCs. The TCR sequence derives from a human donor with aplastic anemia.

CDR3 nucleotides: TGTGCTAGTAGGGGGGGGACAGGCCCTGAAGCTTTCTTT. It translates to CASRGGTGPEAFF. V is TRBV19 and J is TRBJ1-1, with TRBD1 matching 8 bases. The germline CDR1 and CDR2 sequences are LNHDA and SQIVND (reference sequence). This CDR3 spans 13 amino acids. The variable domain in full, with the rest retrieved from reference TRBV19 and TRBJ1-1, is DGGITQSPKYLFRKEGQNVTLSCEQNLNHDAMYWYRQDPGQGLRLIYYSQIVNDFQKGDIAEGYSVSREKKESFPLTVTSAQKNPTAFYLCASRGGTGPEAFFGQGTRLTVV.